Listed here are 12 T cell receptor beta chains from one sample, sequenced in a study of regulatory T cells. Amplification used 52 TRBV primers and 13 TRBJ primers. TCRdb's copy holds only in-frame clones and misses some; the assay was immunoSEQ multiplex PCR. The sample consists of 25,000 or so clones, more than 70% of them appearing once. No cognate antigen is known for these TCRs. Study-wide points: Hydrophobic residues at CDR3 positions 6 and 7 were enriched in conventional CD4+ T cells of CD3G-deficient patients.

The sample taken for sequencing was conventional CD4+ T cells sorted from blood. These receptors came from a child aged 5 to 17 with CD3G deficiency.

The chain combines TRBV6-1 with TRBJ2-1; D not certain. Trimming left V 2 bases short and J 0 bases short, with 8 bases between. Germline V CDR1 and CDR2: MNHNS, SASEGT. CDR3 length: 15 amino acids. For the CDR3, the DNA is TGTGCCAGCAGTGAAAAACCGAGCTCCTACAATGAGCAGTTCTTC. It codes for CASSEKPSSYNEQFF.

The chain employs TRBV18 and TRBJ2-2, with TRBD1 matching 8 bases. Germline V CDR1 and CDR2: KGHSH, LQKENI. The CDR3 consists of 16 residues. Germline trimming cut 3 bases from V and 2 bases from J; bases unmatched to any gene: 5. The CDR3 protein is CASSPPTGVNTGELFF. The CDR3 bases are TGTGCCAGCTCACCCCCGACAGGGGTAAACACCGGGGAGCTGTTTTTT.

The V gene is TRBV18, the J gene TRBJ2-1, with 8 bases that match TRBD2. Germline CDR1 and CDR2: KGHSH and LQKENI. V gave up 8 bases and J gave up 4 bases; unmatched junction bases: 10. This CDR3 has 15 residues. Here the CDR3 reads CASARVAGLYNEQFF. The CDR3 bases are TGTGCCAGCGCACGGGTAGCGGGGTTGTACAATGAGCAGTTCTTC.

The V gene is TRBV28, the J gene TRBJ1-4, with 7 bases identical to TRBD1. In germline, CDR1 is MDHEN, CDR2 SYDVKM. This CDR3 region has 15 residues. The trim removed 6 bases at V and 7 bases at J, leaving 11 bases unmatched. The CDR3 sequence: CASSQGGRGSEKLFF. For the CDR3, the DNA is TGTGCCAGCAGCCAAGGGGGCAGGGGGAGTGAAAAACTGTTTTTT.

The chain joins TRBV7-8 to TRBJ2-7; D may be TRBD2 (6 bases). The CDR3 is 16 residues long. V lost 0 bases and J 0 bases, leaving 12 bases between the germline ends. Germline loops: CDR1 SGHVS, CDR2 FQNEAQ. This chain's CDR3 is CASSLAGRSGSYEQYF. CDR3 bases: TGTGCCAGCAGCTTAGCGGGGAGGTCAGGCTCCTACGAGCAGTACTTC.

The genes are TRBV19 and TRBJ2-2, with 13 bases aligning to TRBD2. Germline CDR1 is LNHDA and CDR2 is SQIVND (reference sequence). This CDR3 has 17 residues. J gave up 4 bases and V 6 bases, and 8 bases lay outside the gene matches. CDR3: CASSQRTSGSRTGELFF. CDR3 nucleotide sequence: TGTGCCAGTAGCCAAAGGACTAGCGGGAGTCGCACCGGGGAGCTGTTTTTT.

CDR3 nucleotides: TGCGCCAGCAGCTTATACGGGAGGGGTGAAGCTTTCTTT. This codes for CASSLYGRGEAFF. The rearrangement joins TRBV5-1 to TRBJ1-1; D perhaps matches TRBD1 (5 bases). The CDR3 is 13 residues long. Trimming took off 2 bases at V and 7 bases at J, with 12 bases between the two ends. Germline V CDR1 and CDR2: SGHRS, YFSETQ.

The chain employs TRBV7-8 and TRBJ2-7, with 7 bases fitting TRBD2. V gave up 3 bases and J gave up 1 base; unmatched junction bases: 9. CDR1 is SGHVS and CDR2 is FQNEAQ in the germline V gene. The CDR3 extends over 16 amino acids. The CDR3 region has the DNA TGTGCCAGCAGCTTGACGTTTAGCGGGCCTTCCTACGAGCAGTACTTC. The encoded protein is CASSLTFSGPSYEQYF.

The CDR3 reads CASSWTLSNTGELFF. DNA for the CDR3: TGTGCCAGCAGTTGGACACTCTCGAACACCGGGGAGCTGTTTTTT. This chain joins TRBV28 and TRBJ2-2; TRBD1 might be the D (5 bases). The CDR3 spans 15 residues. Germline-derived CDR1 and CDR2 are MDHEN and SYDVKM. V lost 4 bases and J 0 bases, leaving 9 bases between the germline ends.

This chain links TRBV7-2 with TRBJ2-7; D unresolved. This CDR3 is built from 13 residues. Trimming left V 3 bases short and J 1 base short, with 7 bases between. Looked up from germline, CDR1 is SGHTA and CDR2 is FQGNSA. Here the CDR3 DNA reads TGTGCCAGCAGCTTCGCAGGTTCCTACGAGCAGTACTTC. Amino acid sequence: CASSFAGSYEQYF.

CDR3: CASSLSTSGSYNEQFF. In DNA form, the CDR3 reads TGTGCCAGCAGTTTATCGACTAGCGGCTCCTACAATGAGCAGTTCTTC. The V gene is TRBV28, the J gene TRBJ2-1, with 9 nucleotides matching TRBD2. Germline CDR1 reads MDHEN; CDR2 reads SYDVKM. CDR3 length: 16 residues. Trimming at V came to 1 base and at J to 0 bases, leaving 1 base not matched to a gene.

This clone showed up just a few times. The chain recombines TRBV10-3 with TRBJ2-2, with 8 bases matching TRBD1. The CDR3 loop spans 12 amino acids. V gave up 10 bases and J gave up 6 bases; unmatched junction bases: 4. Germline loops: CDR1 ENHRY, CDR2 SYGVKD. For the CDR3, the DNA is TGTGCCACCGGGACAGGCCCCGGGGAGCTGTTTTTT. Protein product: CATGTGPGELFF.